These 30 T cell receptor beta chains originate from one sample sequenced in a study of T cell changes during pregnancy in multiple sclerosis. Only in-frame clones appear in the TCRdb table, and some are missing; sequencing was by immunoSEQ multiplex PCR. Of over 50,000 clones in the sample, around nine tenths were seen once. Specimen: peripheral blood, collected in the third trimester of pregnancy. Receptors originate from a female donor in good health, enrolled as a control in a pregnancy study.

The chain couples TRBV15 to TRBJ2-7; the D gene is possibly TRBD1 (5 bases). Trimming took 0 bases from V and 4 from J, leaving 19 bases between them. Per germline, CDR1 LNHNV and CDR2 YYDKDF (reference sequence). The CDR3 is made up of 17 amino acids. Written as DNA, the CDR3 is TGTGCCACCAGCAGAGATCTGAGGCAGACAGTGAGTTACGAGCAGTACTTC. Its protein product is CATSRDLRQTVSYEQYF.

This clone is a singleton in its sample. J is TRBJ2-3 and V is TRBV5-1; D gene uncertain. CDR1 SGHRS and CDR2 YFSETQ come from the germline V gene. The CDR3 is 12 amino acids. The V gene lost 2 bases and the J gene lost 5 bases, with 6 bases spanning the gap. The CDR3 reads CASSLPGDTQYF. The CDR3 coding sequence is TGCGCCAGCAGCTTACCCGGAGATACGCAGTATTTT.

The J gene is TRBJ1-3, the V gene TRBV11-3; 7 bases line up with TRBD1. Trimming took 5 bases from V and 0 from J; bases not matched to a gene: 10. The CDR3 spans 17 residues. Germline CDR1 SGHNT, CDR2 YENEEA. CDR3 sequence (DNA): TGTGCCAGCAGCCCCGGGACAGCGAAGAGCTCTGGAAACACCATATATTTT. Protein product: CASSPGTAKSSGNTIYF.

There are a few counts of this clone. The rearrangement joins TRBV4-1 to TRBJ1-2; maybe TRBD1 (6 bases). Germline V gene sequence: CDR1 MGHRA, CDR2 YSYEKL. With 0 bases removed from V and 4 bases from J, the gap between germline ends came to 12 bases. The CDR3 runs 15 residues. The chain's CDR3 is CASSQDPQGFYGYTF. The CDR3 DNA follows: TGCGCCAGCAGCCAAGACCCCCAGGGGTTCTATGGCTACACCTTC.

The rearrangement joins TRBV19 to TRBJ1-5; possible D gene TRBD1, 5 bases. V was clipped by 5 bases and J by 7 bases, with 15 bases between them. Germline V gene lookup returns CDR1 LNHDA and CDR2 SQIVND (reference sequence). CDR3 length: 14 amino acids. CDR3 region: CASSAWGGSQPQHF. The CDR3 nucleotides read TGTGCCAGTAGTGCATGGGGGGGTTCCCAGCCCCAGCATTTT.

The J gene is TRBJ1-4, the V gene TRBV29-1; a weak D match, TRBD1 (5 bases). The CDR3 contains 13 residues. Germline V CDR1 and CDR2: SQVTM, ANQGSEA. With 4 bases removed from V and 4 bases from J, the gap between germline ends came to 10 bases. This chain's CDR3 is CSVVGQGNEKLFF. DNA for the CDR3: TGCAGCGTTGTCGGGCAGGGTAATGAAAAACTGTTTTTT.

This clone was found a few times. The gene calls are TRBV11-3 and TRBJ2-5; the match to TRBD2 covers 7 bases. Trimming cost V 5 bases and J 4 bases; bases outside gene matches: 7. The CDR3 length is 14 residues. Germline V lookup: CDR1 SGHNT, CDR2 YENEEA. The CDR3 loop reads CASSPGGEGETQYF. DNA for the CDR3: TGTGCCAGCAGCCCCGGAGGGGAGGGAGAGACCCAGTACTTC. Full variable domain (rest looked up from reference TRBV11-3 and TRBJ2-5): EAGVVQSPRYKIIEKKQPVAFWCNPISGHNTLYWYLQNLGQGPELLIRYENEEAVDDSQLPKDRFSAERLKGVDSTLKIQPAELGDSAVYLCASSPGGEGETQYFGPGTRLLVL.

The rearrangement links TRBV6-1 to TRBJ2-3; D not certain. The length of the CDR3 is 15 residues. Per the germline V gene, CDR1 is MNHNS and CDR2 is SASEGT. V was shortened by 3 bases and J by 0 bases, with 10 bases between the two germline ends. The CDR3: CASSDTAGSTDTQYF. CDR3 DNA: TGTGCCAGCAGTGATACAGCCGGTAGCACAGATACGCAGTATTTT.

This chain joins TRBV21-1 and TRBJ2-2; the tabulated D call, TRBD2, remains unverified against the DNA. TRBV21-1 is termed a pseudogene. CDR3 size: 15 residues. CDR3: CASSRGPGFAGELFF. CDR3 nucleotides: TGTGCCAGCAGCCGTGGCCCGGGGTTCGCCGGGGAGCTGTTTTTT.

The chain combines TRBV7-2 with TRBJ1-1; possible D gene TRBD1, 6 bases. The CDR3 totals 12 residues. CDR1 is SGHTA, CDR2 FQGNSA, per germline. V shed 5 bases and J shed 6 bases, with 10 bases lying between them. The DNA of the CDR3 is TGTGCCAGCAGCCACGACAGGTCTGAAGCTTTCTTT. This gives the protein CASSHDRSEAFF.

This clone was counted a single time. The chain uses TRBV4-2 and TRBJ2-1; 7 bases are shared with TRBD2. The CDR3 has 13 residues. With V trimmed by 3 bases and J by 5 bases, 1 base remained unmatched. The germline V gene encodes CDR1 LGHNA and CDR2 YNFKEQ. The CDR3 DNA follows: TGTGCCAGCAGCCAGGGGGGGAACAATGAGCAGTTCTTC. Translated, it gives CASSQGGNNEQFF.

This chain joins TRBV4-2 and TRBJ2-7; 10 bases match TRBD2. This CDR3 has 15 residues. The ends lost 4 bases at V and 5 bases at J; junction bases unmatched: 8. Germline CDR1 is LGHNA and CDR2 is YNFKEQ. The CDR3 nucleotides read TGTGCCAGCAGCCTCCAGTCTAGCGGGGGAAACGAGCAGTACTTC. Its protein product is CASSLQSSGGNEQYF.

The gene calls are TRBV4-1 and TRBJ1-6, with 7 bases lining up with TRBD1. The CDR3 has 17 residues. Germline trimming cut 0 bases from V and 7 bases from J; bases unmatched to any gene: 9. Germline V CDR1 and CDR2: MGHRA, YSYEKL. The CDR3 sequence is CASSQEGRTGSNSPLHF. The CDR3 DNA reads TGCGCCAGCAGCCAAGAAGGCAGGACAGGCTCCAATTCACCCCTCCACTTT.

The chain recombines TRBV19 with TRBJ1-1; TRBD1 is a possible D gene (6 bases). V was pared by 5 bases and J by 2 bases, with 15 bases between. This CDR3 comprises 15 residues. Germline V gene sequence: CDR1 LNHDA, CDR2 SQIVND (reference sequence). The CDR3 sequence: CASSVREGGNTEAFF. The DNA for the CDR3 is TGTGCCAGTAGTGTTCGGGAGGGGGGAAACACTGAAGCTTTCTTT.

The genes are TRBV4-3 and TRBJ2-7; perhaps TRBD2 as D (5 bases). There are 14 residues in the CDR3. V was trimmed by 1 base and J by 0 bases, leaving 7 bases between them. Looked up from germline, CDR1 is LGHNA and CDR2 is YSLEER. This CDR3 reads CASSQGGISYEQYF. CDR3 nucleotide sequence: TGCGCCAGCAGCCAAGGAGGGATCTCCTACGAGCAGTACTTC.

The chain employs TRBV7-6 and TRBJ2-5; 7 bases match TRBD1. Trimming cost V 5 bases and J 2 bases; bases outside gene matches: 11. The CDR3 is 16 amino acids. Germline loops: CDR1 SGHVS, CDR2 FNYEAQ. CDR3 sequence: CASSPIHKGAQETQYF. The CDR3 DNA is TGTGCCAGCAGCCCCATCCATAAGGGGGCACAAGAGACCCAGTACTTC.

This clone occurred once. The rearrangement uses TRBV4-3 and TRBJ2-3; D not resolved. CDR1 and CDR2 from the germline V gene are LGHNA and YSLEER. V lost 0 bases to trimming and J lost 4 bases, with 8 bases between them. CDR3 length equals 14 residues. The CDR3 loop is CASSQDPGADTQYF. In DNA, the CDR3 is TGCGCCAGCAGCCAAGATCCAGGCGCAGATACGCAGTATTTT.

The chain uses TRBV4-3 and TRBJ1-5; a weak D match, TRBD1 (6 bases). The V and J ends lost 2 bases and 3 bases respectively, with 11 bases between them. The CDR3 has 15 residues. The germline gives CDR1 LGHNA, CDR2 YSLEER. The CDR3 nucleotides read TGCGCCAGCAGCCAACAGACAGGTTCCAATCAGCCCCAGCATTTT. Its translation: CASSQQTGSNQPQHF.

This chain links TRBV10-3 with TRBJ1-5; tentatively, D is TRBD1 (6 bases). Trimming took off 10 bases at V and 2 bases at J, with 12 bases between the two ends. Germline V gene data show CDR1 as ENHRY and CDR2 as SYGVKD. The CDR3 is made up of 13 amino acids. The CDR3 spells CATRQDGNQPQHF. CDR3 in DNA: TGTGCCACTAGACAGGACGGCAATCAGCCCCAGCATTTT.

This rearrangement joins TRBV9 to TRBJ2-5, with D possibly TRBD2 on 6 matching bases. There are 13 residues in the CDR3. V was clipped by 4 bases and J by 4 bases, with 11 bases between them. Per the germline V gene, CDR1 is SGDLS and CDR2 is YYNGEE. The CDR3 here is CASSRRLGETQYF. CDR3 in DNA: TGTGCCAGCAGCAGACGACTAGGAGAGACCCAGTACTTC.

This clone was seen more than once but under ten times. The chain uses TRBV5-1 and TRBJ1-1, with TRBD1 as a possible D gene (5 bases). The CDR3 contains 14 residues. Trimming took off 7 bases at V and 2 bases at J, with 15 bases between the two ends. Germline CDR1 SGHRS, CDR2 YFSETQ. CDR3 residues: CASQQTVGNTEAFF. In nucleotides, the CDR3 is TGCGCCAGCCAGCAGACAGTGGGAAACACTGAAGCTTTCTTT. Using reference TRBV5-1 and TRBJ1-1 for the parts outside the CDR3, the full variable domain is KAGVTQTPRYLIKTRGQQVTLSCSPISGHRSVSWYQQTPGQGLQFLFEYFSETQRNKGNFPGRFSGRQFSNSRSEMNVSTLELGDSALYLCASQQTVGNTEAFFGQGTRLTVV.

The chain links TRBV6-5 to TRBJ1-1; TRBD1 is a possible D gene (6 bases). The CDR3 spans 13 residues. Trimming took off 7 bases at V and 4 bases at J, with 13 bases between the two ends. The germline CDR1 and CDR2 sequences are MNHEY and SVGAGI. The CDR3 DNA reads TGTGCCAGCACCGAGGGGGGGCTCACTGAAGCTTTCTTT. The encoded protein is CASTEGGLTEAFF.

The chain uses TRBV11-2 and TRBJ1-5; D gene unclear. V lost 0 bases and J lost 3, with 9 bases in between. The germline CDR1 and CDR2 sequences are SGHAT and FQNNGV. The CDR3 covers 15 residues. The CDR3 DNA sequence: TGTGCCAGCAGCTTAGAAGGCGGGGTCAATCAGCCCCAGCATTTT. Protein product: CASSLEGGVNQPQHF. The full variable domain, its missing parts supplied by reference TRBV11-2 and TRBJ1-5, is EAGVAQSPRYKIIEKRQSVAFWCNPISGHATLYWYQQILGQGPKLLIQFQNNGVVDDSQLPKDRFSAERLKGVDSTLKIQPAKLEDSAVYLCASSLEGGVNQPQHFGDGTRLSIL.

The chain employs TRBV28 and TRBJ1-5; TRBD1 agrees at 12 bases. The trim removed 6 bases at V and 6 bases at J, leaving 6 bases unmatched. CDR3 size: 15 residues. The germline gives CDR1 MDHEN, CDR2 SYDVKM. The CDR3 region is CASRFRDRGLQPQHF. CDR3 coding DNA: TGTGCCAGCAGATTCCGGGACAGGGGGCTTCAGCCCCAGCATTTT.

V usage is TRBV28 and J usage is TRBJ1-6; D is perhaps TRBD1 (5 bases). Trimming cost V 8 bases and J 0 bases, with 11 bases left between them. The CDR3 has 15 residues. CDR1 and CDR2 from the germline V gene are MDHEN and SYDVKM. Written as DNA, the CDR3 is TGTGCCAGCGGGGGGGAAAGCTCCTATAATTCACCCCTCCACTTT. It specifies CASGGESSYNSPLHF.

This clone has a handful of counts. CDR3 sequence (DNA): TGTGCCAGCAGTTACAGGAGAGGGCAGTGGGGATCACCCCTCCACTTT. Protein product: CASSYRRGQWGSPLHF. V usage is TRBV6-5 and J usage is TRBJ1-6; D is unresolved. Germline V CDR1 and CDR2: MNHEY, SVGAGI. This CDR3 contains 16 residues. Trimming shortened V by 2 bases and J by 10 bases, and 18 bases separated the two germline ends.

The chain recombines TRBV4-2 with TRBJ1-1; no clear D. With 0 bases removed from V and 5 bases from J, the gap between germline ends came to 10 bases. The germline CDR1 and CDR2 sequences are LGHNA and YNFKEQ. This CDR3 is built from 14 residues. The CDR3 nucleotides are TGTGCCAGCAGCCAAGATGGGAGCGAGACTGAAGCTTTCTTT. It codes for CASSQDGSETEAFF.

The J gene is TRBJ2-7, the V gene TRBV9; 7 bases fit TRBD1. The CDR3 runs 15 residues. CDR1 and CDR2 from the germline V gene are SGDLS and YYNGEE. J lost 0 bases, V lost 0 bases, and 3 bases had no gene match. CDR3 in DNA: TGTGCCAGCAGCGTAGGTCGGGACAGCTCCTACGAGCAGTACTTC. Protein sequence: CASSVGRDSSYEQYF.

The CDR3 nucleotides read TGTGCCAGCAGCCCTACAGGGGGCGCGGCCGGGGAGCTGTTTTTT. It translates to CASSPTGGAAGELFF. The V gene is TRBV9, the J gene TRBJ2-2; 9 nucleotides match TRBD1. CDR1 is SGDLS and CDR2 is YYNGEE in the germline V gene. Trimming at V came to 4 bases and at J to 6 bases, leaving 7 bases not matched to a gene. This CDR3 is built from 15 residues.

V is TRBV7-8 and J is TRBJ1-2, with D unresolved. V lost 4 bases to trimming and J lost 1 base, with 7 bases between them. The germline V gene encodes CDR1 SGHVS and CDR2 FQNEAQ. CDR3 length: 13 residues. The CDR3 region has the DNA TGTGCCAGCAGCTCCGGAGATAACTATGGCTACACCTTC. Encoded protein: CASSSGDNYGYTF. Based on the CDR3 plus reference TRBV7-8 and TRBJ1-2, the full variable domain is GAGVSQSPRYKVAKRGQDVALRCDPISGHVSLFWYQQALGQGPEFLTYFQNEAQLDKSGLPSDRFFAERPEGSVSTLKIQRTQQEDSAVYLCASSSGDNYGYTFGSGTRLTVV.